These T cell receptor beta chains were read from a single sample in a study of cytotoxic CD8 clonotypes in ibrutinib-treated CLL. Measured with immunoSEQ multiplex PCR; TCRdb has only the in-frame clones, and not every one. The data hold about 270,000 clones, with around 77% observed a single time. Specimen: PBMCs, collected at disease progression, from a patient treated with ibrutinib. The receptors originated from a human donor with chronic lymphocytic leukemia. Both conserved end residues are part of each CDR3. D genes are given only for firm matches. Clone size is stated in some rows and not others, as once, few, many or a class when expanded.

J gene,D gene,V gene,clone size,CDR3 DNA,CDR3 protein
TRBJ1-1,TRBD1,TRBV27,once,TGTGCCAGCAGTTACCGGGACAGGGGGAACACTGAAGCTTTCTTT,CASSYRDRGNTEAFF
TRBJ1-2,.,TRBV20-1,.,TGCAGTGCTCCAGCGGTCTACACCTTC,CSAPAVYTF
TRBJ2-5,TRBD1,TRBV2,.,TGTGCCAGCAGTACAGGGGCTCTGGAGACCCAGTACTTC,CASSTGALETQYF
TRBJ2-2,TRBD1,TRBV6-5,.,TGTGCCAGCAGGACAGGGGCCGGGGAGCTGTTTTTT,CASRTGAGELFF
TRBJ1-6,.,TRBV2,few,TGTGCCAGCAGTGACGAAGGCAGAAGTTATTCACCCCTCCACTTT,CASSDEGRSYSPLHF
TRBJ2-7,TRBD2,TRBV7-2,.,TGTGCCAGCAGCTTAGCGAGTGGGACTAGCGGGAGCTCCTACGAGCAGTACTTC,CASSLASGTSGSSYEQYF
TRBJ2-3,TRBD2,TRBV2,few,TGTGCCAGCAGCCAAGAGGGGCGGGAGACAGATACGCAGTATTTT,CASSQEGRETDTQYF
TRBJ1-1,.,TRBV5-1,.,TGCGCCAGCAGCTTGGTACCTCGAGGTGGCACTGAAGCTTTCTTT,CASSLVPRGGTEAFF
TRBJ2-4,.,TRBV6-6,.,TGTGCCAGCAGTCAGAATCTAGCCAAAAACATTCAGTACTTC,CASSQNLAKNIQYF
TRBJ1-2,.,TRBV7-8,.,TGTGCCAGCAGCTTAGTAGTCGGTTACTATGGCTACACCTTC,CASSLVVGYYGYTF
TRBJ1-2,.,TRBV2,.,TGTGCCAGCAGTGAAGCGCGGGGCTACACCTTC,CASSEARGYTF
TRBJ2-1,TRBD2,TRBV27,few,TGTGCCACGAGCCGAACTAGCGGGAGGAGGTATGAGCAGTTCTTC,CATSRTSGRRYEQFF
TRBJ1-5,TRBD1,TRBV7-9,.,TGTGCCAGCAGCTTCGGACAGGGAATATACAATCAGCCCCAGCATTTT,CASSFGQGIYNQPQHF
TRBJ2-7,.,TRBV5-6,.,TGTGCCAGCAGCTCACTTGGTCCACAGGGGCGTGCGACTAGCTACGAGCAGTACTTC,CASSSLGPQGRATSYEQYF
TRBJ2-7,.,TRBV6-6,once,TGTGCCAGCAGTTACACCCGGGACACCCTACGACACGAGCAGTACTTC,CASSYTRDTLRHEQYF
TRBJ1-5,TRBD1,TRBV11-2,.,TGTGCCAGCAGTCCGACAGGGGTGCAGCCCCAGCATTTT,CASSPTGVQPQHF
TRBJ2-7,.,TRBV4-1,few,TGCGCCAGCAGCCCCAAGGTCAGCTACCAGCAGTACTTC,CASSPKVSYQQYF
TRBJ2-1,TRBD2,TRBV28,.,TGTGCCAGCACTACGGGGGGGTCCTACAATGAGCAGTTCTTC,CASTTGGSYNEQFF
TRBJ2-7,TRBD1,TRBV7-3,.,TGTGCCAGCAGTGGGGACAGGGGTTACGAGCAGTACTTC,CASSGDRGYEQYF
TRBJ2-7,TRBD2,TRBV29-1,once,TGCAGCGCCCGAAGCGGGAATCACTACGAGCAGTACTTC,CSARSGNHYEQYF